The clone carrying this T cell receptor (beta chain) showed up just a few times. The antigen is undetermined. Via MiXCR, TCRdb re-called the RT-PCR reads, giving one row per CDR3 protein. In the table there are roughly 790,000 distinct CDR3 sequences, 21% of which are singletons. Germline CDR1 and CDR2: DFQATT and SNEGSKA (reference sequence). V was trimmed by 6 bases and J by 2 bases, leaving 15 bases between them. The CDR3 is 14 residues long. This entry comes from a study of response to subunit inactivated influenza vaccine. Notes on the study in general: The authors suggested that few new T cells are recruited per seasonal influenza vaccination.

The rearrangement joins TRBV20-1 to TRBJ2-3; TRBD2 might be the D (6 bases). The sequence derives from a man in his fifties who received an inactivated influenza vaccine. The source was PBMCs from blood, collected 4 to 6 days after vaccination. The CDR3 region has the DNA TGCAGTGCCCGCCCCGGGACTTCCACAGATACGCAGTATTTT. Amino acids: CSARPGTSTDTQYF.